This TCR beta chain comes out of a study of control samples from healthy donors and cancer patients. The V end was cut by 9 bases, the J end by 6 bases, with 27 bases between. CDR1 is LNHDA and CDR2 is SQIVND in the germline V gene (reference sequence). The CDR3 sequence is 16 residues long. Profiled with immunoSEQ multiplex PCR; TCRdb holds only in-frame clones, not every one. The sample yields over 100,000 clones, roughly 90% seen once. J is TRBJ2-7 and V is TRBV19; perhaps TRBD1 as D (8 bases). This clonotype originated in a middle-aged man in good health. The sample comprised blood. CDR3: CASQDSGSQGGSEQYF. The DNA for the CDR3 is TGTGCCAGCCAAGACTCAGGATCACAGGGGGGGAGCGAGCAGTACTTC.